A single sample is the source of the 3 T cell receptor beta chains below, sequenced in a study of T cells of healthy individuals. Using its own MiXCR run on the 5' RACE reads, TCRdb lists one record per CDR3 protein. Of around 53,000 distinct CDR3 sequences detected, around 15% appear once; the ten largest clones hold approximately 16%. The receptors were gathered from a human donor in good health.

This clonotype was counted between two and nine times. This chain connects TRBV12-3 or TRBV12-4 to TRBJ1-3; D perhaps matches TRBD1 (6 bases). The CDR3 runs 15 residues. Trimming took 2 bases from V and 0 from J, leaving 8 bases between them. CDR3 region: CASSLTGSSGNTIYF. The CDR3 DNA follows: TGTGCCAGCAGTTTAACAGGGAGCTCTGGAAACACCATATATTTT.

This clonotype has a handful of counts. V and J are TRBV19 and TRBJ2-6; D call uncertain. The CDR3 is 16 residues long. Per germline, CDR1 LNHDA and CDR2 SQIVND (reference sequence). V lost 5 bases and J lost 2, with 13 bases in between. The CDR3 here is CASSPGPEAGANVLTF. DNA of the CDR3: TGTGCCAGTAGTCCCGGGCCGGAAGCTGGGGCCAACGTCCTGACTTTC.

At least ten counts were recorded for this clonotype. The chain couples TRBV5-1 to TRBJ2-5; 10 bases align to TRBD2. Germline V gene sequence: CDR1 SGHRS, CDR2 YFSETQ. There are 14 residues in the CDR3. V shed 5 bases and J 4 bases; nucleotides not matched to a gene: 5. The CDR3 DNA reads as TGCGCCAGCAGATCCGGGACTAGCGCAGAGACCCAGTACTTC. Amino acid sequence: CASRSGTSAETQYF.